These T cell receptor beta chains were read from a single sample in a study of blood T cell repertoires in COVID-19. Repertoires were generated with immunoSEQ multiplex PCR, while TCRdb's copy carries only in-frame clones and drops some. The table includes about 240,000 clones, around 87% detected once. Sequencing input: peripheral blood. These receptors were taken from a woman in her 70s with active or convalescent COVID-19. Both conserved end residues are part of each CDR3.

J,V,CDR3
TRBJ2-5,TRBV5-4,CASSLSGGAPETQYF
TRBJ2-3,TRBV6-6,CASSPLPGPWATDTQYF
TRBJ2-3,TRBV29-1,CSVAGELRTDTQYF
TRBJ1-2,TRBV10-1,CAPWGGRDYGYTF
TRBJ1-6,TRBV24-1,CATGEGLGPWLRSPLHF
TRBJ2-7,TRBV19,CASSISAGLYEQYF
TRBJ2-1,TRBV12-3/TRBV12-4,CASSLKADSKRLF
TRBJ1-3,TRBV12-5,CASAPSKEGGNTIYF
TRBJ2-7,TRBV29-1,CSVEDLTGDKQYF
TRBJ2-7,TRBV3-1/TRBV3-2,CASSQDVSGTYEQYF
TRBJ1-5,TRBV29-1,CSVRGGNQPQHF
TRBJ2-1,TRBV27,CASGPRENEQFF
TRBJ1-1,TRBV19,CASSMYSLNTEAFF
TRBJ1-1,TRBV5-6,CASSLELGQGNPEAFF
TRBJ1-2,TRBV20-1,CSAGDREGYTF
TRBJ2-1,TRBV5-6,CASSLTSGAGKEQFF
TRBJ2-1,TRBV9,CASSENGTPGDEQFF
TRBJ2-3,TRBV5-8,CASSIRGLGTPDTQYF
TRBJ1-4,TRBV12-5,CASGLTGYEKLFF
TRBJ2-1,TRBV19,CASSIQEGGGTINEQFF
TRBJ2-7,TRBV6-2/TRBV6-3,CASSYPLGGGGVSYEQYF
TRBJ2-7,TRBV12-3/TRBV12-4,CASGATWTYEQYF
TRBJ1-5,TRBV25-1,CASSSGTGHGQPQHF
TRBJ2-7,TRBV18,CASSPGQGGKRSSYEQYF
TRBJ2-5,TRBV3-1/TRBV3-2,CASSQGLGALTGKETQYF
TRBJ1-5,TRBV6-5,CASSLGENQPQHF
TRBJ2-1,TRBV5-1,CASSLASAGGARYNEQFF
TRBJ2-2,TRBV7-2,CASSPQGLGGELFF